This TCR beta chain stems from a study of CD8+ T cells in alopecia areata. Extracted from the samples, RNA was reverse transcribed into cDNA to serve as the sequencing template. The data were produced by immunoSEQ multiplex PCR, yet TCRdb's version contains in-frame clones alone and is incomplete. There are 200,000 or so clones in the sample; around two fifths occur only once, and more than 0.4% lies in the top ten. The CDR3 is 15 residues long. V lost 0 bases, J lost 1 base, and 0 bases stayed unmatched. Germline CDR1 reads SGHRS; CDR2 reads YFSETQ. Turning to this clone: In the same sample, other DNA sequences code for this CDR3.

Treatment of the sample: oral pan-JAK inhibitor, 5-10 mg twice daily. V and J are TRBV5-1 and TRBJ1-5, with 8 bases fitting TRBD1. The sequenced sample was CD4+ T cells sorted from blood, obtained between weeks 30 and 35, from a patient treated with tofacitinib. The sequence was collected from a human donor with alopecia areata. In DNA form, the CDR3 reads TGCGCCAGCAGCTTGGGGACAGGGAGCAATCAGCCCCAGCATTTT. Translating it yields CASSLGTGSNQPQHF.